This T cell receptor (beta chain) stems from a study of CD8 T cells in ankylosing spondylitis. The ends were cut back, 3 bases at V and 5 bases at J, with 7 bases in the middle. The CDR3 is 12 residues long. TCRdb itself ran the 5' RACE reads through MiXCR, one entry per CDR3 protein. This table has 100,000 to 150,000 distinct CDR3 sequences, roughly an eighth appearing once. Whole-study findings and limits: There was reportedly significant enrichment of clones that were disease-linked in matched ankylosing spondylitis synovial fluid.

This clonotype has at least ten counts. Its matching antigen is unknown. The sequenced material came from blood, either unsorted or a sorted T cell fraction (not recorded which). The TCR sequence derives from a female donor with ankylosing spondylitis or in good health (not recorded which). V is TRBV12-3 or TRBV12-4 and J is TRBJ1-1; tentative D call: TRBD1 (5 bases). The CDR3 DNA is TGTGCCAGCAGTTTGGGGCAGACTGAAGCTTTCTTT. Its protein product is CASSLGQTEAFF.